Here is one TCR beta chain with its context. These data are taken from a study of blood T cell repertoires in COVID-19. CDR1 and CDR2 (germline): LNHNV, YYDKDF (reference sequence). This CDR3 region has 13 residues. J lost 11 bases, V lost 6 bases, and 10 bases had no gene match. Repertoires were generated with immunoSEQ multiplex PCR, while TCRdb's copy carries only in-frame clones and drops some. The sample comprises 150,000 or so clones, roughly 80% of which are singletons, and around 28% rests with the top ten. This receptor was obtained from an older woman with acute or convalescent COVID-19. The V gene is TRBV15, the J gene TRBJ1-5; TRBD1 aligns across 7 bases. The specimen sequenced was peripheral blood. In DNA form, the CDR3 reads TGTGCCACCAGGGGGACAGAGGATATCGCCCAGCATTTT. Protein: CATRGTEDIAQHF.